This T cell receptor beta chain is drawn from a study of response to subunit inactivated influenza vaccine. Study results and caveats: The authors proposed limited new T cell recruitment per seasonal influenza vaccination.

TCRdb processed the RT-PCR reads anew with MiXCR; each CDR3 protein has one entry. The table has just under 250,000 distinct CDR3 sequences, more than 9% seen once; the top ten hold over 6.5%. In its sample, this clonotype was seen a few times. Its target is not known. The material was non-naive T cells sorted from PBMCs, obtained 14 to 15 days before vaccination. The source of this sequence is a man aged 50 to 59 who received an inactivated influenza vaccine.

The CDR3 DNA reads as TGCAGTGCTAGAGATCGTAGCGATAGCACAGATACGCAGTATTTT. Protein sequence: CSARDRSDSTDTQYF. The genes are TRBV20-1 and TRBJ2-3; D is perhaps TRBD2 (5 bases). The CDR3 is made up of 15 amino acids. With 0 bases removed from V and 0 bases from J, the gap between germline ends came to 10 bases. In germline, CDR1 is DFQATT, CDR2 SNEGSKA (reference sequence).